The rows below give T cell receptor beta chains drawn from one sample of a study of identical twins. Each CDR3 protein is one row after TCRdb ran MiXCR on the 5' RACE reads. Here the sample spans approximately 150,000 distinct CDR3 sequences, under 4.5% being singletons. The sample was memory T cells sorted from blood. The receptor source for this set is a man between 18 and 35 years old in good health. Both conserved end residues are part of each CDR3. The D gene is left open where the match is weak. Part of the rows lack a size; the others show once, few, many or a class for expanded clones.

- many TRBJ1-5 12 TRBV7-2 TGTGCCAGCAGCTTACCAAATCAGCCCCAGCATTTT CASSLPNQPQHF
- many TRBJ1-5 13 TRBV9 TGTGCCAGCAGCGTAGACCCGACTAAATCCCAGCATTTT CASSVDPTKSQHF
- many TRBJ1-1 13 TRBV9 TGTGCCAGCAGCGCCCCCACGAACACTGAAGCTTTCTTT CASSAPTNTEAFF
TRBD1 - TRBJ2-5 12 TRBV5-1 TGCGCCAGCAGCCCGACAGGGGAGACCCAGTACTTC CASSPTGETQYF
- many TRBJ2-7 15 TRBV5-1 TGCGCCAGCAGCGGCAGGGGCCCCAGCTCCTACGAGCAGTACTTC CASSGRGPSSYEQYF
TRBD2 many TRBJ2-3 13 TRBV29-1 TGCAGCGTTGATGGAGCGGGAACAGATACGCAGTATTTT CSVDGAGTDTQYF
- many TRBJ2-7 13 TRBV20-1 TGCAGTGCAGTTAGAAGCGGTCCCTACGAGCAGTACTTC CSAVRSGPYEQYF
TRBD1 many TRBJ1-6 13 TRBV3-1 TGTGCCAGCAGCCAAACAGGGGGTTCACCCCTCCACTTT CASSQTGGSPLHF
- - TRBJ2-1 14 TRBV19 TGTGCCAGTAGTATAGGGGGGAGATTTTATGAGCAGTTCTTC CASSIGGRFYEQFF
- many TRBJ2-1 14 TRBV20-1 TGCAGTGCTCAAAAGTTAGCGGTCCACAATGAGCAGTTCTTC CSAQKLAVHNEQFF
TRBD2 many TRBJ2-3 15 TRBV3-1 TGTGCCACGGGAATAGCGGGAGTTGGCACAGATACGCAGTATTTT CATGIAGVGTDTQYF
TRBD1 many TRBJ1-1 14 TRBV20-1 TGCAGTGCTAGGGGGCACGCGGGACAGAGTGAAGCTTTCTTT CSARGHAGQSEAFF
- many TRBJ2-3 15 TRBV9 TGTGCCAGCAGCTCCCAGACTCCAGGGCGAGATACGCAGTATTTT CASSSQTPGRDTQYF
TRBD1 many TRBJ1-5 15 TRBV27 TGTGCCAGCAGTTTGGGACAGGGTCCCAATCAGCCCCAGCATTTT CASSLGQGPNQPQHF
TRBD2 many TRBJ2-1 16 TRBV29-1 TGCAGCGTTGAGGGGGGGAGCGGATCAATTTACAATGAGCAGTTCTTC CSVEGGSGSIYNEQFF
TRBD2 many TRBJ2-4 12 TRBV6-2/TRBV6-3 TGTGCCAGCAGAGGACGGGAGGACATTCAGTACTTC CASRGREDIQYF
- many TRBJ2-7 16 TRBV5-1 TGCGCCAGCAGCTTGGCCGGGTCGTCGGGAACGGGAGAGCAGTACTTC CASSLAGSSGTGEQYF
- many TRBJ2-7 12 TRBV20-1 TGCAGTGCTCACGACATCTCCTACGAGCAGTACTTC CSAHDISYEQYF
TRBD2 many TRBJ2-1 14 TRBV6-5 TGTGCCAGCAGTTACTCTAGCGGGAGCAATGAGCAGTTCTTC CASSYSSGSNEQFF
- many TRBJ2-7 12 TRBV20-1 TGCAGTGCCCCCCAAGGTCACCACGAGCAGTACTTC CSAPQGHHEQYF
TRBD2 - TRBJ2-1 15 TRBV18 TGTGCCAGCTCACCCACTAGCGGGGCTAACAATGAGCAGTTCTTC CASSPTSGANNEQFF
TRBD1 many TRBJ1-6 15 TRBV12-3/TRBV12-4 TGTGCCAGCAGTTTAGGAACAGGGGGGAGTTCACCCCTCCACTTT CASSLGTGGSSPLHF
TRBD2 - TRBJ2-3 14 TRBV10-3 TGTGCCATCCGCGGACTAGCGGGAGCAGATACGCAGTATTTT CAIRGLAGADTQYF
- many TRBJ2-6 19 TRBV11-2 TGTGCCAGCAGCACCTTCTCCCTCACGACAGGTCCTGGGGCCAACGTCCTGACTTTC CASSTFSLTTGPGANVLTF
TRBD2 many TRBJ2-2 14 TRBV5-1 TGCGCCAGTAGTGGACTAGCTGGGCCCGGGGAGCTGTTTTTT CASSGLAGPGELFF
TRBD2 many TRBJ2-2 16 TRBV7-2 TGTGCCAGCAGGGATTCCGGGACTAGCGGCACCGGGGAGCTGTTTTTT CASRDSGTSGTGELFF
TRBD2 many TRBJ2-1 16 TRBV6-1 TGTGCCAGCAGAATCAAACCTAGCGGCCATTACAATGAGCAGTTCTTC CASRIKPSGHYNEQFF
- many TRBJ1-2 15 TRBV6-5 TGTGCCAGCAGTTACTCGAAGGGGATCGGGTCGGGCTACACCTTC CASSYSKGIGSGYTF
TRBD2 many TRBJ2-1 15 TRBV2 TGTGCCAGCAGTGAACAGGGGCGGACTAGCGGGGAGCAGTTCTTC CASSEQGRTSGEQFF
- many TRBJ2-7 13 TRBV18 TGTGCCAGCTCACCAGCCGGGAGTACGGCCCCGTACTTC CASSPAGSTAPYF
- many TRBJ2-5 15 TRBV5-1 TGCGCCAGCAGCTTTAAGAGCGGCCAACAAGAGACCCAGTACTTC CASSFKSGQQETQYF
TRBD2 many TRBJ2-7 16 TRBV6-2/TRBV6-3 TGTGCCAGCAGTTACTCGGTGATAGCGGGAGGATTCGAGCAGTACTTC CASSYSVIAGGFEQYF
- many TRBJ1-1 12 TRBV7-2 TGTGCCAGCAGCTTACGGGTCACTGAAGCTTTCTTT CASSLRVTEAFF
- many TRBJ2-7 15 TRBV14 TGTGCCAGCAGCCGCACGGCGACCTTAACCTACGAGCAGTACTTC CASSRTATLTYEQYF
- many TRBJ2-2 16 TRBV20-1 TGCAGTGCTAGAGATCTTCGGCAAGCGAACACCGGGGAGCTGTTTTTT CSARDLRQANTGELFF
- many TRBJ2-2 17 TRBV5-1 TGCGCCAGCAGCTCCTGGGGCGCAGGACTTAACACCGGGGAGCTGTTTTTT CASSSWGAGLNTGELFF
- - TRBJ1-1 16 TRBV7-8 TGTGCCAGCAGCTTAGCGCTACAGGGAAAGGACACTGAAGCTTTCTTT CASSLALQGKDTEAFF
TRBD2 many TRBJ2-5 14 TRBV20-1 TGCAGTGCTAGAGTCGCGGGAGTTCAAGAGACCCAGTACTTC CSARVAGVQETQYF
- many TRBJ2-3 9 TRBV12-3/TRBV12-4 TGTGCCAGCGGACATACGCAGTATTTT CASGHTQYF